This TCR beta chain was sequenced during a study of radiation and T cells in renal cell carcinoma. Study in general: Nephrectomy followed 15 Gy stereotactic body radiation by 4 weeks.

Assay used: immunoSEQ multiplex PCR; TCRdb lists only in-frame clones, some missing. The sample shows 100,000 to 150,000 clones, 65% to 85% of them seen only once. Specified time point: blood 2 weeks post-SBRT. Described treatment: 15 Gy SBRT to primary tumor, nephrectomy 4 weeks later. Blood was sampled at baseline, 2 weeks and 4 weeks after SBRT. Study outcomes and limitations: In blood, top tumor clones expanded by 2 weeks, shrinking by 4. Without pretreatment biopsies, baseline tumor clonotype presence was undetermined.

Comment on this clone: The antigen remains undetermined.

The CDR3 is 12 amino acids. V lost 6 bases, J lost 7 bases, and 13 bases lay in between. The germline V gene encodes CDR1 SNHLY and CDR2 FYNNEI. The chain joins TRBV2 to TRBJ2-7, with D uncertain. This specimen consisted of blood, obtained from a patient whose treatment included radiotherapy and nephrectomy. This clonotype was sampled from a man in his fifties or sixties with renal cell carcinoma. This CDR3 is CASRLTPREQYF. In DNA form, the CDR3 reads TGTGCCAGCAGACTGACCCCCAGGGAGCAGTACTTC.